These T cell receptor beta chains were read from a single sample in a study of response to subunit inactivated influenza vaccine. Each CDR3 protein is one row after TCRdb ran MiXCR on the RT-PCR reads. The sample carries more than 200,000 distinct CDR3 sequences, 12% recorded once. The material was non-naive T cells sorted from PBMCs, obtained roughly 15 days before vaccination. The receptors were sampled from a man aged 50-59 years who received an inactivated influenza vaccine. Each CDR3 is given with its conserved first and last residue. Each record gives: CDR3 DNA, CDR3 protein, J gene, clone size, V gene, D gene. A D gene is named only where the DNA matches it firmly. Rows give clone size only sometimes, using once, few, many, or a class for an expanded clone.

TGTGCCATCAGTTCGGGTAGCTCCTACGAGCAGTACTTC CAISSGSSYEQYF TRBJ2-7 few TRBV10-3 -
TGTGCCAGCAGTGAAAGGCGGAGCCTAAGTAGGTCTGGGGCCAACGTCCTGACTTTC CASSERRSLSRSGANVLTF TRBJ2-6 - TRBV6-1 -
TGTGCCAGCAGTTATGGACGGAGCACAGATACGCAGTATTTT CASSYGRSTDTQYF TRBJ2-3 few TRBV5-6 -
TGCTGCGCGACTAGCGGGGACCCTAGCTCCTACAATGAGCAGTTCTTC CCATSGDPSSYNEQFF TRBJ2-1 - TRBV29-1 TRBD2
TGTGCCAGTACCCTAAAGGGACAGGGGGTAAGCGAGCAGTACTTC CASTLKGQGVSEQYF TRBJ2-7 - TRBV19 TRBD1
TGTGCCAGCACTCTTGGTGACTACGAGCAGTACTTC CASTLGDYEQYF TRBJ2-7 - TRBV28 -
TGTGCCAGCAGTTTAATTGGCGGGATTGAGAGGTTCTTC CASSLIGGIERFF TRBJ2-1 few TRBV28 -
TGCAGTGCACAAGTGGGGGGAACCTACGAGCAGTACTTC CSAQVGGTYEQYF TRBJ2-7 many TRBV20-1 -
TGTGCCACCAGCAGAGATTTGGCGGGAGGCTACGAGCAGTACTTC CATSRDLAGGYEQYF TRBJ2-7 - TRBV15 TRBD2
TGTGCCAGCTCACCGGAATCGGGAGACGGGACGCAGTATTTT CASSPESGDGTQYF TRBJ2-3 - TRBV18 -
TGTGCCAGCAGTGAATCCCCACGGACTAGCCTCGGCCAAGAGACCCAGTACTTC CASSESPRTSLGQETQYF TRBJ2-5 many TRBV25-1 TRBD2
TGTGCCAGCAGTTATTCCAGGGGGTTCAATCAGCCCCAGCATTTT CASSYSRGFNQPQHF TRBJ1-5 few TRBV6-2/TRBV6-3 TRBD1
TGTGCCAGCAGTGGTCGAACAGGGTTGAGCTCTGGAAACACCATATATTTT CASSGRTGLSSGNTIYF TRBJ1-3 - TRBV6-1 -
TGTGCCAGCAGCCCAACTAGCGGGGGGAACACCGGGGAGCTGTTTTTT CASSPTSGGNTGELFF TRBJ2-2 few TRBV7-2 TRBD2
TGTGCCAGCAGACGCTCATCTAGCAACGAGCAGTACTTC CASRRSSSNEQYF TRBJ2-7 few TRBV27 -
TGTGCCAGCAGATGGGGACAGGCGCTCCCCAAAAACATTCAGTACTTC CASRWGQALPKNIQYF TRBJ2-4 few TRBV5-6 TRBD1
TGCAGTGCTAGAGAACTAGCGGGGGACACAGATACGCAGTATTTT CSARELAGDTDTQYF TRBJ2-3 - TRBV20-1 TRBD2
TGTGCCAGCAGCTTAGTCAGTATCTCTGGGGCCAACGTCCTGACTTTC CASSLVSISGANVLTF TRBJ2-6 few TRBV7-8 -
TGTGCCAGCAGCTTACTCCCTTCTGAGCAGTTCTTC CASSLLPSEQFF TRBJ2-1 - TRBV7-2 -
TGTGCCAGCAGTTTAGGGACAGGGGGCATGTGGGGCACTGAAGCTTTCTTT CASSLGTGGMWGTEAFF TRBJ1-1 many TRBV28 TRBD1
TGTGCCAGCAGTTTATCGGACTCTAGCGTCCAGTACTTC CASSLSDSSVQYF TRBJ2-5 - TRBV27 -
TGTGCCAGCAAAAGAATAGCGGGGGGCCGACCGAACACCGGGGAGCTGTTTTTT CASKRIAGGRPNTGELFF TRBJ2-2 few TRBV7-8 TRBD2
TGTGCCAGCAGTGAAGCTGGGACAGATACGCAGTATTTT CASSEAGTDTQYF TRBJ2-3 - TRBV2 -
TGTGCCAGCAGTTTTTCCGAAGCGAACACTGAAGCTTTCTTT CASSFSEANTEAFF TRBJ1-1 few TRBV2 -
TGTGCCAGCAGTTTCGGGGGTGCCTCCCAAGAGACCCAGTACTTC CASSFGGASQETQYF TRBJ2-5 - TRBV28 -
TGCGCCAGCAGCTTGGAGGGGGCAGGGAGGACTGAAGCTTTCTTT CASSLEGAGRTEAFF TRBJ1-1 - TRBV5-1 TRBD1
TGCAGCGTTGTACGCGAGATGGGCAATACGCAGTATTTT CSVVREMGNTQYF TRBJ2-3 few TRBV29-1 -
TGTGCCAGCTCACGTTCGGGGGGCCAGTCAGATACGCAGTATTTT CASSRSGGQSDTQYF TRBJ2-3 - TRBV18 -